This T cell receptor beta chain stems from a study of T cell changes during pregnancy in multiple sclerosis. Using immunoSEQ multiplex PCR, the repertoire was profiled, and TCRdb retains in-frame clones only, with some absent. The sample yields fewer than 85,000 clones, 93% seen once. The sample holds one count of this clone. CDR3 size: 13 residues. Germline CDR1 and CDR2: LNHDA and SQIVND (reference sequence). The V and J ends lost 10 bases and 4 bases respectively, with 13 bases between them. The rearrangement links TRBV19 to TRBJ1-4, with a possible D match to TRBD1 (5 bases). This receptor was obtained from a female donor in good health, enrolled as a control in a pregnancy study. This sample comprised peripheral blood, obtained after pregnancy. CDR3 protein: CATRQRFNEKLFF. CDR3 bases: TGTGCCACCCGACAGCGCTTTAATGAAAAACTGTTTTTT.